What follows are 22 T cell receptor beta chains derived from one specimen sequenced in a study of blood T cell repertoires in COVID-19. Only in-frame clones appear in the TCRdb table, and some are missing; sequencing was by immunoSEQ multiplex PCR. The sample contains roughly 73,000 clones, about nine tenths of which appear only once. The sample was peripheral blood. These receptors all stem from an elderly woman with active or convalescent COVID-19.

The chain joins TRBV19 to TRBJ1-1; D ambiguous. There are 13 residues in the CDR3. V was shortened by 3 bases and J by 1 base, with 6 bases between the two germline ends. The germline V gene has CDR1 LNHDA and CDR2 SQIVND (reference sequence). The CDR3 spells CASSISGNTEAFF. The CDR3 DNA is TGTGCCAGTAGTATCTCAGGGAACACTGAAGCTTTCTTT.

This sequence joins TRBV12-5 and TRBJ2-5, with 9 bases aligning to TRBD2. Looked up from germline, CDR1 is LGHNT and CDR2 is FRNRAP. J gave up 1 base and V 0 bases, and 6 bases lay outside the gene matches. The CDR3 is made up of 17 amino acids. The CDR3 DNA follows: TGTGCTAGTGGTTTGGTACTGAGCGGGGGGCCCCAAGAGACCCAGTACTTC. Protein product: CASGLVLSGGPQETQYF.

V is TRBV30 and J is TRBJ1-1; possible D gene TRBD1, 6 bases. Germline CDR1 GTSNPN, CDR2 SVGIG (reference sequence). Trimming stripped 2 bases from V and 10 bases from J, with 23 bases between. The CDR3 length is 15 residues. The CDR3 coding sequence is TGTGCCTGGAGTCCTTCGATGGGGGGGGCTTTTTTAGCTTTCTTT. Amino acids: CAWSPSMGGAFLAFF.

The rearrangement joins TRBV14 to TRBJ1-1; D is unclear. CDR3 length: 13 amino acids. Germline V gene sequence: CDR1 SGHDN, CDR2 FVKESK. V was clipped by 5 bases and J by 0 bases, with 7 bases between them. The CDR3: CASSYQLNTEAFF. The CDR3 nucleotides are TGTGCCAGCAGCTACCAGTTGAACACTGAAGCTTTCTTT.

The J gene is TRBJ1-1, the V gene TRBV7-2; weak D call: TRBD1 (5 bases). With 4 bases removed from V and 5 bases from J, the gap between germline ends came to 14 bases. The V gene's germline CDR1 is SGHTA and CDR2 FQGNSA. There are 14 residues in the CDR3. The CDR3 DNA follows: TGTGCCAGCAGCTCCCAGGGCGGTGGTACTGAAGCTTTCTTT. It codes for CASSSQGGGTEAFF.

J is TRBJ2-5 and V is TRBV25-1, with 7 bases matching TRBD1. Per the germline V gene, CDR1 is MGHDK and CDR2 is SYGVNS. Unmatched junction bases numbered 4, after V lost 4 bases and J lost 5 bases. The CDR3 totals 13 residues. Here the CDR3 reads CASSVDREETQYF. CDR3 coding DNA: TGTGCCAGCAGTGTCGACAGGGAGGAGACCCAGTACTTC.

This clone appeared a few times. The same CDR3 also results from other DNA sequences found in this sample. The chain combines TRBV28 with TRBJ1-2; 9 bases are shared with TRBD1. Germline lookup yields CDR1 MDHEN and CDR2 SYDVKM. V lost 3 bases, J lost 7 bases, and 3 bases stayed unmatched. The CDR3 has 13 amino acids. The CDR3 region has the DNA TGTGCCAGCAGTTTGGGACAGGGATCTGGCTACACCTTC. Its protein product is CASSLGQGSGYTF.

V and J are TRBV6-2 or TRBV6-3 and TRBJ2-7, with D unclear. Germline V gene sequence: CDR1 MNHEY, CDR2 SVGEGT. CDR3 length: 16 amino acids. Trimming pared 6 bases from V and 2 bases from J, leaving 20 bases between. The chain's CDR3 is CASSRRSLHDAYEQYF. The DNA of the CDR3 is TGTGCCAGCAGCCGCAGGTCCCTACACGATGCCTACGAGCAGTACTTC.

The chain is built from TRBV30 and TRBJ1-3, with TRBD1 identical over 7 bases. The CDR3 length is 14 residues. Germline lookup yields CDR1 GTSNPN and CDR2 SVGIG (reference sequence). With 1 base clipped from V and 3 bases from J, the junction kept 3 bases outside the gene matches. CDR3 sequence (DNA): TGTGCCTGGAGTGAGACAGGGAATGGAAACACCATATATTTT. Its translation is CAWSETGNGNTIYF.

V usage is TRBV19 and J usage is TRBJ2-6; D might be TRBD1 (5 bases). CDR3 size: 16 residues. In germline, CDR1 is LNHDA, CDR2 SQIVND (reference sequence). The V end lost 9 bases, the J end lost 0 bases, and 15 bases lay between the germline ends. The CDR3 loop is CASRAQLLSGANVLTF. CDR3 in DNA: TGTGCCAGCAGGGCCCAGCTCCTCTCTGGGGCCAACGTCCTGACTTTC. Drawing the rest from reference TRBV19 and TRBJ2-6, the complete variable domain is DGGITQSPKYLFRKEGQNVTLSCEQNLNHDAMYWYRQDPGQGLRLIYYSQIVNDFQKGDIAEGYSVSREKKESFPLTVTSAQKNPTAFYLCASRAQLLSGANVLTFGAGSRLTVL.

This clone is medium-sized by share. CDR3 protein: CASGLQGSGANVLTF. The CDR3, as DNA: TGTGCCAGCGGGTTACAGGGGTCTGGGGCCAACGTCCTGACTTTC. The J gene is TRBJ2-6, the V gene TRBV6-5, with 7 bases lining up with TRBD1. The V segment lost 8 bases and the J segment 1 base; nucleotides outside the gene matches: 5. This CDR3 contains 15 residues. Germline loops: CDR1 MNHEY, CDR2 SVGAGI.

The chain recombines TRBV3-1 (or the pseudogene TRBV3-2) with TRBJ2-3; 13 bases are a match to TRBD2. The CDR3 consists of 19 residues. With 2 bases clipped from V and 2 bases from J, the junction kept 10 bases outside the gene matches. Germline V gives CDR1 LGHDT, CDR2 YNNKEL (reference sequence). The CDR3 spells CASSQRPGLAGAYTDTQYF. The CDR3, as DNA: TGTGCCAGCAGCCAAAGGCCAGGACTAGCGGGGGCATACACAGATACGCAGTATTTT.

V gene TRBV7-9 combines with J gene TRBJ1-3; D is undetermined. CDR1 and CDR2 from the germline V gene are SEHNR and FQNEAQ (reference sequence). The CDR3 length is 12 residues. Trimming shortened V by 3 bases and J by 5 bases, and 5 bases separated the two germline ends. The CDR3 bases are TGTGCCAGCAGCTTTGAGAGAAACACCATATATTTT. Its protein is CASSFERNTIYF.

The chain has TRBV7-9 and TRBJ1-6, with D unresolved. The CDR3 loop spans 16 amino acids. From germline, CDR1 is SEHNR and CDR2 FQNEAQ (reference sequence). Trimming shortened V by 3 bases and J by 0 bases, and 9 bases separated the two germline ends. CDR3 region: CASSLRGSSYNSPLHF. In nucleotides, the CDR3 is TGTGCCAGCAGCTTGCGGGGTAGCTCCTATAATTCACCCCTCCACTTT.

The CDR3 DNA sequence: TGTGCCAGCAGCTTGTCCAGGAGGGATGGCTACACCTTC. Translated, it gives CASSLSRRDGYTF. The rearrangement links TRBV5-8 to TRBJ1-2; no clear D. V gave up 1 base and J gave up 6 bases, with 10 bases separating them. In germline, CDR1 is SGHTS, CDR2 YDEGEE. This CDR3 contains 13 residues. Using reference TRBV5-8 and TRBJ1-2 for the parts outside the CDR3, the full variable domain is EAGVTQSPTHLIKTRGQQATLRCSPISGHTSVYWYQQALGLGLQFLLWYDEGEERNRGNFPPRFSGRQFPNYSSELNVNALELEDSALYLCASSLSRRDGYTFGSGTRLTVV.

The chain links TRBV27 to TRBJ2-1; weak D call: TRBD2 (5 bases). The V end lost 8 bases, the J end lost 0 bases, and 17 bases lay between the germline ends. The CDR3 consists of 16 residues. Per the germline V gene, CDR1 is MNHEY and CDR2 is SMNVEV (reference sequence). CDR3: CASGRGLANSYNEQFF. In DNA form, the CDR3 reads TGTGCCAGCGGGCGTGGGCTAGCAAACTCCTACAATGAGCAGTTCTTC.

The J gene is TRBJ1-6, the V gene TRBV7-2, with D possibly being TRBD1 (5 bases). Germline lookup yields CDR1 SGHTA and CDR2 FQGNSA. The CDR3 is 15 residues long. V lost 5 bases, J lost 6 bases, and 14 bases lay in between. CDR3 protein: CASSPESGRNSPLHF. CDR3 bases: TGTGCCAGCAGCCCTGAGTCAGGGCGTAATTCACCCCTCCACTTT. Filled out from reference TRBV7-2 and TRBJ1-6, the complete variable domain reads GAGVSQSPSNKVTEKGKDVELRCDPISGHTALYWYRQSLGQGLEFLIYFQGNSAPDKSGLPSDRFSAERTGGSVSTLTIQRTQQEDSAVYLCASSPESGRNSPLHFGNGTRLTVT.

The chain couples TRBV5-1 to TRBJ2-3, with 7 bases matching TRBD1. This CDR3 is built from 15 residues. With V trimmed by 7 bases and J by 2 bases, 10 bases remained unmatched. CDR1 and CDR2 (germline): SGHRS, YFSETQ. The CDR3 loop reads CASGSGGGTTDTQYF. The CDR3 bases are TGCGCCAGCGGGTCAGGGGGTGGAACCACAGATACGCAGTATTTT.

The chain joins TRBV5-6 to TRBJ2-1; TRBD1 aligns across 8 bases. The V and J ends lost 5 bases and 4 bases, in that order; junction bases with no gene match: 2. This CDR3 spans 13 amino acids. Per the germline V gene, CDR1 is SGHDT and CDR2 is YYEEEE. CDR3 sequence (DNA): TGTGCCAGCAGAAGGACAGGGTACAATGAGCAGTTCTTC. Amino acids: CASRRTGYNEQFF.

This rearrangement joins TRBV2 to TRBJ1-2; D is possibly TRBD1 (5 bases). V shed 2 bases and J shed 6 bases, with 13 bases lying between them. Germline CDR1 and CDR2: SNHLY and FYNNEI. This CDR3 spans 14 amino acids. CDR3: CASSETTQGNGYTF. CDR3 DNA sequence: TGTGCCAGCAGTGAAACTACTCAGGGCAATGGCTACACCTTC.

The chain recombines TRBV3-1 (or the pseudogene TRBV3-2) with TRBJ2-1, with D uncertain. The CDR3 consists of 14 residues. CDR1 is LGHDT and CDR2 is YNNKEL in the germline V gene (reference sequence). The V end lost 0 bases, the J end lost 5 bases, and 8 bases lay between the germline ends. The CDR3 DNA follows: TGTGCCAGCAGCCAAGACTGGGCAGACAATGAGCAGTTCTTC. Residues: CASSQDWADNEQFF.

The genes are TRBV5-5 and TRBJ2-1, with 10 bases matching TRBD1. The junction had 5 bases not matched to a gene; V was cut back by 0 bases and J by 8 bases. The CDR3 contains 15 residues. Germline V gene sequence: CDR1 SGHKS, CDR2 YYEKEE (reference sequence). The CDR3 region has the DNA TGTGCCAGCAGCTTGGCTGGACAGGGGGGCGATGAGCAGTTCTTC. Translation gives CASSLAGQGGDEQFF.